The source of this T cell receptor (beta chain) is a study of T-cell reconstitution after alpha-beta-depleted transplantation in children. In its sample, this clonotype was seen many times. The authors prepared the TCRbeta library with unique molecular identifiers. TCRdb reprocessed the PCR reads via MiXCR and lists one record per CDR3 protein. This sample has about 610,000 distinct CDR3 sequences; 10% occur once, and the top ten carry about 4.2%. CDR1 is MNHEY and CDR2 is SMNVEV in the germline V gene (reference sequence). The CDR3 spans 15 residues. The ends lost 6 bases at V and 5 bases at J; junction bases unmatched: 6.

The chain carries TRBV27 and TRBJ2-1, with 11 bases lining up with TRBD2. The sequencing here drew on PBMCs from the stem cell graft donor, taken from the stem cell graft. The sequence was obtained from a human donor who donated a stem cell graft to a child with acute myeloid leukemia. CDR3 nucleotides: TGTGCCAGCAGACTCGGGACTAGCGGCAACAATGAGCAGTTCTTC. Amino acids: CASRLGTSGNNEQFF.